Below, 23 T cell receptor beta chains from the same sample are listed, as sequenced in a study of TIL therapy for anti-PD-1-resistant metastatic lung cancer. Time point noted: pre-treatment sample, taken before nivolumab and TIL therapy. Sequencing used immunoSEQ v3. Clones were sequenced by immunoSEQ multiplex PCR, and TCRdb holds only the in-frame ones, with some missing. The sample includes tens of thousands of clones, around nine tenths seen only once; the top ten take just over 2.5%. Material: blood, obtained at baseline. These receptors were obtained from a person aged 25 to 80 with non-small cell lung cancer.

This chain uses TRBV12-3 or TRBV12-4 with TRBJ2-7; D is uncertain. Trimming pared 2 bases from V and 5 bases from J, leaving 7 bases between. The CDR3 loop spans 12 amino acids. The chain's CDR3 is CASSLSVHEQYF. In DNA form, the CDR3 reads TGTGCCAGCAGTTTAAGCGTCCACGAGCAGTACTTC.

The V call is TRBV5-1, the J call TRBJ2-3; tentatively, D is TRBD1 or TRBD2 (5 bases each). V was clipped by 4 bases and J by 8 bases, with 29 bases between them. The CDR3 has 18 residues. Germline V CDR1 and CDR2: SGHRS, YFSETQ. The CDR3 bases are TGCGCCAGCAGCCCCGGACACGAGCGGCTCTTCCTCCATGGTACGCAGTATTTT. It yields the protein CASSPGHERLFLHGTQYF.

The V gene is TRBV5-5, the J gene TRBJ2-1; the match to TRBD1 covers 10 bases. CDR1 and CDR2 (germline): SGHKS, YYEKEE (reference sequence). The CDR3 has 16 amino acids. Germline trimming cut 4 bases from V and 8 bases from J; bases unmatched to any gene: 12. The CDR3 DNA follows: TGTGCCAGCAGCAGGGAGGCGGGACAGGGGCGGGATGAGCAGTTCTTC. It translates to CASSREAGQGRDEQFF.

The chain has TRBV19 and TRBJ1-1, with D uncertain. Trimming left V 3 bases short and J 5 bases short, with 10 bases between. The CDR3 runs 13 residues. Germline V gene sequence: CDR1 LNHDA, CDR2 SQIVND (reference sequence). The CDR3 bases are TGTGCCAGTAGTATCCCGGGGATTACTGAAGCTTTCTTT. Translated, it gives CASSIPGITEAFF.

The J gene is TRBJ2-1, the V gene TRBV19; D is perhaps TRBD1 or TRBD2 (5 bases each). The CDR3 is made up of 17 amino acids. The germline CDR1 and CDR2 sequences are LNHDA and SQIVND (reference sequence). Trimming shortened V by 3 bases and J by 0 bases, and 15 bases separated the two germline ends. The CDR3 coding sequence is TGTGCCAGTAGTATCTCTGGGGGTTTTAGCTCCTACAATGAGCAGTTCTTC. Translation gives CASSISGGFSSYNEQFF.

CDR3 DNA: TGTGCCAGCACCCGTTCCATGAACACTGAAGCTTTCTTT. Translation gives CASTRSMNTEAFF. This chain links TRBV12-3 or TRBV12-4 with TRBJ1-1; D remains unclear. The CDR3 has 13 amino acids. Trimming shortened V by 7 bases and J by 0 bases, and 9 bases separated the two germline ends.

This clone was observed a single time. This chain connects TRBV25-1 to TRBJ2-3; D is possibly TRBD1 (6 bases). In germline, CDR1 is MGHDK, CDR2 SYGVNS. This CDR3 is 14 amino acids long. Between the trimmed V and J ends, which lost 4 bases and 2 bases, there was a span of 10 bases. CDR3 coding DNA: TGTGCCAGCAGTGGGGACATGCCCACAGATACGCAGTATTTT. It codes for CASSGDMPTDTQYF.

V is TRBV2 and J is TRBJ1-1, with 9 nucleotides matching TRBD1. The CDR3 loop spans 12 amino acids. In germline, CDR1 is SNHLY, CDR2 FYNNEI. J gave up 10 bases and V 3 bases, and 3 bases lay outside the gene matches. This chain's CDR3 is CASSDEGQGAFF. The CDR3 DNA sequence: TGTGCCAGCAGTGACGAGGGACAGGGAGCTTTCTTT.

This rearrangement joins TRBV6-4 to TRBJ2-7; 8 bases map to TRBD1. The CDR3 runs to 17 residues. Germline V CDR1 and CDR2: MRHNA, SNTAGT. With 0 bases clipped from V and 7 bases from J, the junction kept 14 bases outside the gene matches. CDR3 protein: CASSDSTVRTGSEEQYF. The CDR3 DNA follows: TGTGCCAGCAGTGACTCGACGGTGAGGACAGGGTCAGAAGAGCAGTACTTC.

The chain combines TRBV7-8 with TRBJ2-7; a weak D match, TRBD1 (6 bases). The V gene lost 4 bases and the J gene lost 7 bases, with 23 bases spanning the gap. The CDR3 is made up of 16 amino acids. Germline values: CDR1 SGHVS, CDR2 FQNEAQ. The CDR3 reads CASSSAAQGRLGEQYF. The CDR3, as DNA: TGTGCCAGCAGCTCCGCGGCCCAGGGGCGGTTGGGAGAGCAGTACTTC.

The chain combines TRBV9 with TRBJ2-3, with D unclear. Trimming removed 0 bases from V and 2 bases from J, with 4 bases in between. CDR3 size: 13 residues. CDR1 is SGDLS, CDR2 YYNGEE, per germline. The CDR3 loop reads CASSVGTTDTQYF. In nucleotides, the CDR3 is TGTGCCAGCAGCGTAGGAACCACAGATACGCAGTATTTT.

This rearrangement joins TRBV13 to TRBJ2-3; D is undetermined. Looked up from germline, CDR1 is PRHDT and CDR2 is FYEKMQ (reference sequence). The CDR3 has 12 residues. The ends were cut back, 2 bases at V and 2 bases at J, with 2 bases in the middle. In DNA, the CDR3 is TGTGCCAGCAGCTTATTCACAGATACGCAGTATTTT. Its protein is CASSLFTDTQYF. Looking up the rest from reference TRBV13 and TRBJ2-3 gives the full variable domain: AAGVIQSPRHLIKEKRETATLKCYPIPRHDTVYWYQQGPGQDPQFLISFYEKMQSDKGSIPDRFSAQQFSDYHSELNMSSLELGDSALYFCASSLFTDTQYFGPGTRLTVL.

The chain has TRBV6-5 and TRBJ2-4; D is tentatively TRBD1 or TRBD2 (5 bases each). Trimming stripped 4 bases from V and 0 bases from J, with 10 bases between. The CDR3 totals 15 residues. Germline CDR1 MNHEY, CDR2 SVGAGI. CDR3 coding DNA: TGTGCCAGCAGTTTTGGGACGGTAGCCAAAAACATTCAGTACTTC. Translated, it gives CASSFGTVAKNIQYF.

The CDR3 spells CASAPLAGGANVLTF. As DNA, the CDR3 is TGTGCCAGCGCCCCTCTAGCAGGTGGGGCCAACGTCCTGACTTTC. V is TRBV2 and J is TRBJ2-6, with TRBD2 as a possible D gene (5 bases). This CDR3 is built from 15 residues. CDR1 and CDR2 (germline): SNHLY, FYNNEI. Trimming removed 8 bases at V and 3 bases at J, with 14 bases between.

The genes are TRBV6-5 and TRBJ2-2; D is unresolved. Germline V gives CDR1 MNHEY, CDR2 SVGAGI. The CDR3 contains 15 residues. The V end was cut by 5 bases, the J end by 2 bases, with 12 bases between. CDR3 nucleotide sequence: TGTGCCAGCAGTCGACGGCCACATAACACCGGGGAGCTGTTTTTT. Encoded protein: CASSRRPHNTGELFF.

The chain employs TRBV27 and TRBJ1-1; TRBD1 is a possible D gene (5 bases). The length of the CDR3 is 13 residues. The V and J ends lost 2 bases and 3 bases respectively, with 7 bases between them. Germline V gene sequence: CDR1 MNHEY, CDR2 SMNVEV (reference sequence). The CDR3 DNA sequence: TGTGCCAGCAGTTTAAGAGGGGACACTGAAGCTTTCTTT. Its protein product is CASSLRGDTEAFF.

V is TRBV28 and J is TRBJ2-7; D gene unclear. The CDR3 is 11 residues long. The germline V gene encodes CDR1 MDHEN and CDR2 SYDVKM. The germline V and J ends were trimmed by 6 bases and 4 bases, with 7 bases remaining between them. As DNA, the CDR3 is TGTGCCAGCAGGACTCTATACGAGCAGTACTTC. Translating it yields CASRTLYEQYF. Combining the CDR3 with reference TRBV28 and TRBJ2-7 gives the whole variable domain DVKVTQSSRYLVKRTGEKVFLECVQDMDHENMFWYRQDPGLGLRLIYFSYDVKMKEKGDIPEGYSVSREKKERFSLILESASTNQTSMYLCASRTLYEQYFGPGTRLTVT.

Concerning this clone itself: This sample also contains other DNA sequences that code for the same CDR3. This chain uses TRBV12-3 or TRBV12-4 with TRBJ1-2; D ambiguous. CDR3 length: 13 amino acids. V lost 1 base and J 0 bases, leaving 3 bases between the germline ends. In DNA, the CDR3 is TGTGCCAGCAGTTTAGGCGCTAACTATGGCTACACCTTC. This gives the protein CASSLGANYGYTF.

This clone was seen more than once but under ten times. This chain connects TRBV12-3 or TRBV12-4 to TRBJ1-3; D not resolved. The CDR3 runs 12 residues. Trimming cost V 6 bases and J 4 bases, with 7 bases left between them. The CDR3 here is CASRLRGNTIYF. Here the CDR3 DNA reads TGTGCCAGCAGACTGAGAGGAAACACCATATATTTT.

The chain has TRBV4-1 and TRBJ2-1; 12 bases fit TRBD2. The CDR3 sequence is 14 residues long. Germline CDR1 is MGHRA and CDR2 is YSYEKL. The ends lost 1 base at V and 12 bases at J; junction bases unmatched: 4. The CDR3 is CASSQVTSGSGQFF. In DNA, the CDR3 is TGCGCCAGCAGCCAAGTGACTAGCGGGAGCGGGCAGTTCTTC.

V is TRBV15 and J is TRBJ2-7; 9 bases fit TRBD2. V dropped 6 bases and J dropped 1; count of bases not matched to a gene: 7. Per germline, CDR1 LNHNV and CDR2 YYDKDF (reference sequence). The CDR3 is 15 residues long. The CDR3 DNA follows: TGTGCCACCAGTACAAGCGGGGGGCCTTCCTACGAGCAGTACTTC. Protein: CATSTSGGPSYEQYF.

V usage is TRBV9 and J usage is TRBJ1-6, with D maybe TRBD1 (5 bases). The germline CDR1 and CDR2 sequences are SGDLS and YYNGEE. This CDR3 is 12 amino acids long. Trimming pared 3 bases from V and 9 bases from J, leaving 7 bases between. CDR3 in DNA: TGTGCCAGCAGCGGTGGGGGTTCACCCCTCCACTTT. Encoded protein: CASSGGGSPLHF.

The chain is built from TRBV5-6 and TRBJ1-2; D is unresolved. The CDR3 contains 12 residues. V lost 4 bases and J lost 0, with 4 bases in between. Germline CDR1 SGHDT, CDR2 YYEEEE. CDR3 bases: TGTGCCAGCAGCCGGACTAACTATGGCTACACCTTC. This sequence encodes CASSRTNYGYTF.